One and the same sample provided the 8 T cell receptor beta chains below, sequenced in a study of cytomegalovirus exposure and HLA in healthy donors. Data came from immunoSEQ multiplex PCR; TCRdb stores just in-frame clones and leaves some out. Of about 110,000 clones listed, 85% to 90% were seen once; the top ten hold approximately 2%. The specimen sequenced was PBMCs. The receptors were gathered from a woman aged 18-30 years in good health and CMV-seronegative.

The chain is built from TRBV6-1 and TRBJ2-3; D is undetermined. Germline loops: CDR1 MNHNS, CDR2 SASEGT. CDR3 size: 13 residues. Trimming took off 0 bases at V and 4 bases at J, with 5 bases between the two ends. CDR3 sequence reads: CASSEAWPDTQYF. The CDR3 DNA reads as TGTGCCAGCAGTGAAGCGTGGCCAGATACGCAGTATTTT.

The CDR3 DNA reads as TGTGCCAGCAGCTTATATGGGGGCAACACTGAAGCTTTCTTT. The encoded protein is CASSLYGGNTEAFF. The chain carries TRBV7-9 and TRBJ1-1; a weak D match, TRBD1 (6 bases). The V and J ends lost 2 bases and 2 bases respectively, with 9 bases between them. The germline V gene encodes CDR1 SEHNR and CDR2 FQNEAQ (reference sequence). CDR3 length: 14 amino acids.

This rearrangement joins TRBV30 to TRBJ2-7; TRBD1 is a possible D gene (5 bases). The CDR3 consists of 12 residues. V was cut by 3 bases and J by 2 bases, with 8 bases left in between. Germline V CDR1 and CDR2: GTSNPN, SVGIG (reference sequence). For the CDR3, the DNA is TGTGCCTGGAGCCAGACAGCCTACGAGCAGTACTTC. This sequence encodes CAWSQTAYEQYF.

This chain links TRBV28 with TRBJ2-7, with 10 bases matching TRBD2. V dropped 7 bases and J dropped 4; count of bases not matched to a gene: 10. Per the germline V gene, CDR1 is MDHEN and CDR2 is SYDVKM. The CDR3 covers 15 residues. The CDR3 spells CASTLGPSGGYEQYF. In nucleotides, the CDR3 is TGTGCCAGCACCTTGGGGCCTAGCGGGGGTTACGAGCAGTACTTC.

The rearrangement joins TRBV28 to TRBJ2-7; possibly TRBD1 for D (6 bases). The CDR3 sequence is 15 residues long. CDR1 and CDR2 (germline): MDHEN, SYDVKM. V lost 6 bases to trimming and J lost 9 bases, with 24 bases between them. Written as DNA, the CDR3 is TGTGCCAGCAGGACCATGACAGGAGCCCTATTAGTGCAGTACTTC. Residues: CASRTMTGALLVQYF.

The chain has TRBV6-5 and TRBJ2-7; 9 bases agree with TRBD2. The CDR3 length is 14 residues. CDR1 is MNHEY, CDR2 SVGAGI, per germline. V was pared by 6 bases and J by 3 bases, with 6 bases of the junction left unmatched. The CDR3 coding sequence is TGTGCCAGCAGAGAAGCGGGGGGCTACTACGAGCAGTACTTC. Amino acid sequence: CASREAGGYYEQYF.

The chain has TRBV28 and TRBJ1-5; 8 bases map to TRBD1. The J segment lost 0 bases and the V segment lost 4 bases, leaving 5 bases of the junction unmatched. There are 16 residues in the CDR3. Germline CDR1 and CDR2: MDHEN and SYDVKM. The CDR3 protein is CASSSPDRGSNQPQHF. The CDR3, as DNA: TGTGCCAGCAGTTCCCCCGACAGGGGTAGCAATCAGCCCCAGCATTTT.

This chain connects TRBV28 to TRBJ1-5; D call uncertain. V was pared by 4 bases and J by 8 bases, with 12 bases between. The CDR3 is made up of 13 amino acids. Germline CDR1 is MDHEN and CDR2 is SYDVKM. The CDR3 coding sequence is TGTGCCAGCAGTTCGAGGGAGTTAGAGCCCCAGCATTTT. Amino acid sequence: CASSSRELEPQHF.